Following are 23 T cell receptor beta chains from one sample sequenced in a study of Graves' ophthalmopathy and Graves' hyperthyroidism. Researchers took RNA transcripts and amplified TCR beta CDR3 regions from them. RT-PCR in the first round used HTBI primers; a second-round multiplex PCR followed. TCRdb itself ran the multiplex PCR reads through MiXCR, one entry per CDR3 protein. The data show a few hundred thousand distinct CDR3 sequences, just under 40% seen once. Material for sequencing was peripheral blood or thyroid tissue (not recorded which). Every receptor here comes from an adult man with Graves' hyperthyroidism.

In this sample, this clonotype turned up once. CDR3 region: CATSRGRGRLAGGNEQFF. CDR3 nucleotide sequence: TGTGCCACCAGCAGAGGGAGGGGGAGGCTAGCGGGGGGCAATGAGCAGTTCTTC. V is TRBV15 and J is TRBJ2-7, with 11 bases identical to TRBD2. The J call could be wrong; TRBJ2-1 is a better fit for the DNA end. CDR3 size: 18 residues. Germline CDR1 is LNHNV and CDR2 is YYDKDF (reference sequence).

In regard to this clonotype: A junction boundary mismatches the germline segment, possibly from a read error. The chain recombines TRBV10-3 with TRBJ1-2; weak D call: TRBD1 (5 bases). This CDR3 region has 11 residues. CDR1 ENHRY and CDR2 SYGVKD come from the germline V gene. CDR3 in DNA: TGTGCCATCAGTGAGTCAGGGACGGGGGTCTTC. Translation gives CAISESGTGVF.

A note on this clonotype: A read error is possible here, since a much larger clone lies one base away. The chain is built from TRBV2 and TRBJ1-1; D is perhaps TRBD1 (5 bases). The germline V gene has CDR1 SNHLY and CDR2 FYNNEI. This CDR3 has 14 residues. CDR3 DNA sequence: TGCGCCAGCAGCCAAGGTTCTGGGGGCACTGAAGCTTTCTTT. Amino acids: CASSQGSGGTEAFF.

The rearrangement uses TRBV5-5 and TRBJ2-5, with 12 bases that match TRBD2. CDR1 and CDR2 from the germline V gene are SGHKS and YYEKEE (reference sequence). Trimming removed 4 bases from V and 1 base from J; junction bases left unmatched: 8. The CDR3 loop spans 17 amino acids. The CDR3 DNA is TGTGCCAGCAGCCGCTTACTAGCGGGAGGCCCCCAAGAGACCCAGTACTTC. Residues: CASSRLLAGGPQETQYF.

At least ten counts were recorded for this clonotype. The germline gene is not matched at one end of the junction; a read error may be the cause. The chain recombines TRBV7-4 with TRBJ1-4, with 7 bases matching TRBD1. CDR3 size: 13 residues. CDR1 and CDR2 (germline): SGHVT, SQSDAQ. Here the CDR3 reads CASSLGTVEKLFF. CDR3 nucleotides: TGCGCCAGCAGCTTGGGGACAGTGGAAAAACTGTTTTTT.

The chain links TRBV29-1 to TRBJ1-1; D gene uncertain. V gave up 5 bases and J gave up 5 bases, with 9 bases separating them. The CDR3 runs 11 residues. From germline, CDR1 is SQVTM and CDR2 ANQGSEA. The CDR3 region has the DNA TGCAGCGTTATCGGCGGGACTGAAGCTTTCTTT. It yields the protein CSVIGGTEAFF.

The rearrangement uses TRBV10-3 and TRBJ1-2; 7 bases map to TRBD1. The CDR3 runs to 15 residues. Germline trimming cut 10 bases from V and 4 bases from J; bases unmatched to any gene: 15. From germline, CDR1 is ENHRY and CDR2 SYGVKD. DNA of the CDR3: TGTGCCAACAGCCCCTCTCGACAGGGACCCTATGGCTACACCTTC. It translates to CANSPSRQGPYGYTF.

As to this clonotype: A read error is possible here, since a much larger clone lies one base away. The gene calls are TRBV10-3 and TRBJ1-1; D not certain. Germline V gene sequence: CDR1 ENHRY, CDR2 SYGVKD. CDR3 length: 13 residues. CDR3 DNA: TGTGCCAGCAGTGAAAACGAGAGCACTGAAACTTTCTTT. This encodes CASSENESTETFF.

A word on this clonotype: The DNA is left out, because the CDR3 cannot be placed on it with certainty; the CDR3 is given as TCRdb lists it. The V and J genes are TRBV7-9 and TRBJ1-6; the DNA was not compared with TRBD1, the D call given in the table. Germline loops: CDR1 SEHNR, CDR2 FQNEAQ (reference sequence). The CDR3 totals 17 residues, both ends included. The CDR3 sequence is CASSQGTGYVQRLHLRF.

The gene calls are TRBV12-5 and TRBJ2-2; 8 bases are shared with TRBD1. V was clipped by 1 base and J by 4 bases; unmatched bases: 8. The germline gives CDR1 LGHNT, CDR2 FRNRAP. This CDR3 region has 17 residues. Here the CDR3 DNA reads TGTGCTAGTGGTTTGGCACTCAACAGGGGGAGCACCGGGGAGCTGTTTTTT. Residues: CASGLALNRGSTGELFF.

This clonotype was observed many times. This chain uses TRBV12-3 or TRBV12-4 with TRBJ1-2; perhaps TRBD1 as D (5 bases). V was shortened by 4 bases and J by 2 bases, with 8 bases between the two germline ends. The CDR3 runs 13 residues. CDR3 sequence (DNA): TGTGCCAGCAGTTACAGGCCAAACTATGGCTACACCTTC. Translating it yields CASSYRPNYGYTF.

Comment on this clonotype: Since a much larger clone is just one base distant, this may be a read error. The chain combines TRBV4-1 with TRBJ2-2; no clear D gene. The ends were cut back, 3 bases at V and 4 bases at J, with 15 bases in the middle. The CDR3 spans 16 residues. In germline, CDR1 is MGHRA, CDR2 YSYEKL. The DNA of the CDR3 is TGCGCCAGCAGCCACGAGAGTACGAGTGCCACCGGGGAGCTGTTTTTT. It translates to CASSHESTSATGELFF.

The CDR3 DNA reads TGTGCCAGTAGTATAGATCATTTTGGCGGTGAGACCCAGTACTTC. It encodes CASSIDHFGGETQYF. This chain joins TRBV19 and TRBJ2-5; D not resolved. There are 15 residues in the CDR3. Per germline, CDR1 LNHDA and CDR2 SQIVND (reference sequence). V gave up 0 bases and J gave up 5 bases, with 13 bases separating them.

Ten or more counts support this clonotype. The genes are TRBV4-1 and TRBJ1-5; D is perhaps TRBD1 (6 bases). CDR3 length: 15 residues. Trimming removed 6 bases from V and 0 bases from J, with 12 bases in between. Germline V gene sequence: CDR1 MGHRA, CDR2 YSYEKL. The CDR3 region is CASRGTGSSNQPQHF. CDR3 bases: TGCGCCAGCAGGGGTACAGGGTCTAGCAATCAGCCCCAGCATTTT.

The gene calls are TRBV7-8 and TRBJ2-7; 7 bases match TRBD1. Near its end, the DNA agrees better with TRBJ2-1, so the J call may be wrong. The CDR3 covers 13 residues. CDR1 SGHVS and CDR2 FQNEAQ come from the germline V gene. The CDR3 sequence: CASSEQGSDEQFF. In DNA, the CDR3 is TGTGCCAGCAGCGAACAGGGGAGCGACGAGCAGTTCTTC.

This clonotype was counted many times. The chain uses TRBV27 and TRBJ1-5; D uncertain. Trimming took off 4 bases at V and 10 bases at J, with 2 bases between the two ends. The CDR3 length is 9 residues. In germline, CDR1 is MNHEY, CDR2 SMNVEV (reference sequence). The CDR3 DNA is TGTGCCAGCAGTTCACCCCAGCATTTT. Protein: CASSSPQHF.

The J gene is TRBJ2-2, the V gene TRBV19; 10 bases match TRBD2. Germline loops: CDR1 LNHDA, CDR2 SQIVND (reference sequence). The CDR3 is 18 residues long. Trimming took 7 bases from V and 0 from J; bases not matched to a gene: 11. The CDR3 DNA sequence: TGTGCCAGTAAGCGGGGGGGCCTGATTACTGCGAACACCGGGGAGCTGTTTTTT. The encoded protein is CASKRGGLITANTGELFF.

This clonotype was picked up many times. The rearrangement joins TRBV6-5 to TRBJ1-2, with 8 bases fitting TRBD1. Germline V CDR1 and CDR2: MNHEY, SVGAGI. V lost 6 bases and J lost 4; bases outside the gene matches: 10. The CDR3 extends over 15 amino acids. Here the CDR3 DNA reads TGTGCCAGCAGATCCGGACAGGGCTATGGCTATGGCTACACCTTC. Translating gives CASRSGQGYGYGYTF.

This clonotype came up a few times. This chain uses TRBV24-1 with TRBJ2-2; 7 nucleotides agree with TRBD2. The junction had 7 bases not matched to a gene; V was cut back by 1 base and J by 0 bases. There are 18 residues in the CDR3. The V gene's germline CDR1 is KGHDR and CDR2 SFDVKD. The chain's CDR3 is CATSDFWTGGTNTGELFF. CDR3 nucleotides: TGTGCCACCAGTGATTTCTGGACGGGGGGAACGAACACCGGGGAGCTGTTTTTT.

There are many counts of this clonotype. DNA of the CDR3: TGCAGTGCTAGAGATCGCAGCTCTGGGGCCAACGTCCTGACTTTC. It encodes CSARDRSSGANVLTF. The chain recombines TRBV20-1 with TRBJ2-6; D is unresolved. V shed 0 bases and J shed 0 bases, with 6 bases lying between them. Looked up from germline, CDR1 is DFQATT and CDR2 is SNEGSKA (reference sequence). The CDR3 contains 15 residues.

The chain couples TRBV25-1 to TRBJ2-5; D gene unclear. Trimming took 1 base from V and 5 from J, leaving 11 bases between them. Germline assignment: CDR1 MGHDK and CDR2 SYGVNS. CDR3 length equals 14 residues. CDR3 protein: CASSEFRIGETQYF. The CDR3 DNA reads TGTGCCAGCAGTGAATTCCGGATTGGGGAGACCCAGTACTTC.

The V and J genes are TRBV19 and TRBJ1-4, with a possible D match to TRBD1 (6 bases). CDR3 length: 15 amino acids. Per the germline V gene, CDR1 is LNHDA and CDR2 is SQIVND (reference sequence). Deletions cut 5 bases from V and 7 bases from J, with 17 bases between. The DNA of the CDR3 is TGTGCCAGTAGTCCGCCTCAGGGGAGAGGTGAAAAACTGTTTTTT. It translates to CASSPPQGRGEKLFF.

This clonotype was counted at least ten times. The chain combines TRBV7-2 with TRBJ2-7; tentative D call: TRBD2 (5 bases). This CDR3 is 16 amino acids long. Germline assignment: CDR1 SGHTA and CDR2 FQGNSA. The V end lost 5 bases, the J end lost 3 bases, and 20 bases lay between the germline ends. The DNA of the CDR3 is TGTGCCAGCAGCCCAGCTGCGGCGGGTTCCTACTACGAGCAGTACTTC. Amino acids: CASSPAAAGSYYEQYF.